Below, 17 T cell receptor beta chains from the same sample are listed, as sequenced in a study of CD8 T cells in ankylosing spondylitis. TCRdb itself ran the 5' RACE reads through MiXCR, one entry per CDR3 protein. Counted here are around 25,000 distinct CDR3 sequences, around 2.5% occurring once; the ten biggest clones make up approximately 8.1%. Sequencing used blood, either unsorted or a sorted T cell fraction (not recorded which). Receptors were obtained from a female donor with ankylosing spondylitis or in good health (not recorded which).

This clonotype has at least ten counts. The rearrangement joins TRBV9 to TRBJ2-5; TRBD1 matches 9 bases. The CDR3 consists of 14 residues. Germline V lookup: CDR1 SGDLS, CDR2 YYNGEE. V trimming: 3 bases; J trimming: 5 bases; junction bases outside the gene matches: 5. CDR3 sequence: CASSGTGAYETQYF. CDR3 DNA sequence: TGTGCCAGCAGCGGGACAGGGGCCTACGAGACCCAGTACTTC.

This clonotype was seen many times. The CDR3 loop is CASSVTSGRVSTDTQYF. DNA for the CDR3: TGTGCCAGCAGCGTAACTAGCGGGAGGGTTAGCACAGATACGCAGTATTTT. V and J are TRBV9 and TRBJ2-3; TRBD2 matches 13 bases. The germline V gene has CDR1 SGDLS and CDR2 YYNGEE. There are 17 residues in the CDR3. With V trimmed by 1 base and J by 0 bases, 2 bases remained unmatched.

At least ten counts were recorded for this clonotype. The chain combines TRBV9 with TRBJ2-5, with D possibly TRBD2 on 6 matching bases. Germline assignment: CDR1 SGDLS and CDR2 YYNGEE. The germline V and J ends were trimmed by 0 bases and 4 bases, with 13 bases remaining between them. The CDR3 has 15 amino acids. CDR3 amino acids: CASSVGNRLGETQYF. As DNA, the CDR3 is TGTGCCAGCAGCGTAGGCAACAGACTAGGAGAGACCCAGTACTTC.

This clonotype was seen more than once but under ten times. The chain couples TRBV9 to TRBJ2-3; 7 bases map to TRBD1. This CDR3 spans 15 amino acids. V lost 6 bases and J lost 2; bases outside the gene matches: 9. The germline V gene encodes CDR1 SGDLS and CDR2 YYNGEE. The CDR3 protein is CASTVQGVTTDTQYF. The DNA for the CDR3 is TGTGCCAGCACCGTTCAGGGGGTTACCACAGATACGCAGTATTTT. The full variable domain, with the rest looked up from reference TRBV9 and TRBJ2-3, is DSGVTQTPKHLITATGQRVTLRCSPRSGDLSVYWYQQSLDQGLQFLIQYYNGEERAKGNILERFSAQQFPDLHSELNLSSLELGDSALYFCASTVQGVTTDTQYFGPGTRLTVL.

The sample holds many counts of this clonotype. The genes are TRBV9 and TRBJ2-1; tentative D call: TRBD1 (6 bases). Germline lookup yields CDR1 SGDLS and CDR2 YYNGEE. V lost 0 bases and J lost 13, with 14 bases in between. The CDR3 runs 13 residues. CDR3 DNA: TGTGCCAGCAGCGTAGTAGGGGGATTAGATCAGTTCTTC. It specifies CASSVVGGLDQFF.

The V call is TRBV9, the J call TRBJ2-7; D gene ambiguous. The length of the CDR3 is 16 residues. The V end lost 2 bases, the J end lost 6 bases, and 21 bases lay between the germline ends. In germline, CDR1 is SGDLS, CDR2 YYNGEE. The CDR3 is CASSVFGSESLREQYF. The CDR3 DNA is TGTGCCAGCAGCGTTTTCGGGTCAGAGTCTTTACGCGAGCAGTACTTC.

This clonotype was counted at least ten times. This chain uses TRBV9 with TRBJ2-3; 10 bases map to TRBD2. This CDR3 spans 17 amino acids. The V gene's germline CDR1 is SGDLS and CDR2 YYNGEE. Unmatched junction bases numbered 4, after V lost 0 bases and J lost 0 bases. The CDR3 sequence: CASSVGAGGESTDTQYF. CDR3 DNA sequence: TGTGCCAGCAGCGTAGGAGCGGGGGGGGAGAGCACAGATACGCAGTATTTT.

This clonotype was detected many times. The CDR3 region has the DNA TGCAGCGTTGAAGAAGGAAGGTCGCGAGAGACCCAGTACTTC. Translated: CSVEEGRSRETQYF. This chain connects TRBV29-1 to TRBJ2-5; D gene uncertain. The V end was cut by 0 bases, the J end by 4 bases, with 12 bases between. The CDR3 is 14 amino acids. CDR1 SQVTM and CDR2 ANQGSEA come from the germline V gene.

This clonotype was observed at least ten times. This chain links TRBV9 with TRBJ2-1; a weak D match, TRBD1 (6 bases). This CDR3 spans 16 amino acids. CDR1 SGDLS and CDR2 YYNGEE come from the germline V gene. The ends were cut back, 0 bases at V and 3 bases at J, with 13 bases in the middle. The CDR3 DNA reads TGTGCCAGCAGCGTAGGTGCAGGGGATTACTACAATGAGCAGTTCTTC. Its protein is CASSVGAGDYYNEQFF.

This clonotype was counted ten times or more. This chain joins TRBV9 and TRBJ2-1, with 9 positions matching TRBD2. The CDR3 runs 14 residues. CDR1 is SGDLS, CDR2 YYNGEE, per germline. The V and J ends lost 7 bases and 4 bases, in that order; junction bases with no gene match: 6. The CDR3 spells CASGTTSGYNEQFF. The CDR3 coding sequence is TGTGCCAGCGGAACCACTAGCGGGTACAATGAGCAGTTCTTC.

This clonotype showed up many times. CDR3 coding DNA: TGTGCCAGCAGCGTCCGGGAAGGCGCAGATACGCAGTATTTT. It is translated as CASSVREGADTQYF. The chain employs TRBV9 and TRBJ2-3; maybe TRBD2 (5 bases). CDR3 size: 14 residues. The V end was cut by 2 bases, the J end by 4 bases, with 11 bases between. The germline gives CDR1 SGDLS, CDR2 YYNGEE. The full variable domain, completed using reference TRBV9 and TRBJ2-3, is DSGVTQTPKHLITATGQRVTLRCSPRSGDLSVYWYQQSLDQGLQFLIQYYNGEERAKGNILERFSAQQFPDLHSELNLSSLELGDSALYFCASSVREGADTQYFGPGTRLTVL.

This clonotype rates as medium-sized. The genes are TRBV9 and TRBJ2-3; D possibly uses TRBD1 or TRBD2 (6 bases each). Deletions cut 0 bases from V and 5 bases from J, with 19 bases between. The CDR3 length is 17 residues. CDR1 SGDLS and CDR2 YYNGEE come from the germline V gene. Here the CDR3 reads CASSVAQTGAQGDTQYF. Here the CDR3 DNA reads TGTGCCAGCAGCGTAGCCCAGACGGGGGCGCAGGGAGATACGCAGTATTTT.

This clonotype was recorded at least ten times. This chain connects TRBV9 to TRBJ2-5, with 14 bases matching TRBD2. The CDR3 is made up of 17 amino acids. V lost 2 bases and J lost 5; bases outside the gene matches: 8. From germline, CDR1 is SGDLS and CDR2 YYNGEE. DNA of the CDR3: TGTGCCAGCAGCGTCGGGACTAGCGGGGGTCAAAGGGAGACCCAGTACTTC. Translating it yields CASSVGTSGGQRETQYF. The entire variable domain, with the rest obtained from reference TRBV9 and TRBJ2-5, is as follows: DSGVTQTPKHLITATGQRVTLRCSPRSGDLSVYWYQQSLDQGLQFLIQYYNGEERAKGNILERFSAQQFPDLHSELNLSSLELGDSALYFCASSVGTSGGQRETQYFGPGTRLLVL.

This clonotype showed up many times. CDR3 DNA sequence: TGTGCCAGCAGCGGACAGGCGACCTACTCTGGAAACACCATATATTTT. Its protein is CASSGQATYSGNTIYF. The chain carries TRBV9 and TRBJ1-3; D is perhaps TRBD1 (6 bases). The germline V and J ends were trimmed by 3 bases and 0 bases, with 13 bases remaining between them. The germline gives CDR1 SGDLS, CDR2 YYNGEE. This CDR3 region has 16 residues.

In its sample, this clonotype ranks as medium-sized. CDR3 DNA: TGTGCCAGCAGCGTCGGACAGGGGACTTACGAGCAGTACTTC. It specifies CASSVGQGTYEQYF. This chain uses TRBV9 with TRBJ2-7; 9 bases agree with TRBD1. Trimming took 2 bases from V and 4 from J; bases not matched to a gene: 4. CDR1 and CDR2 from the germline V gene are SGDLS and YYNGEE. The CDR3 is 14 residues long.

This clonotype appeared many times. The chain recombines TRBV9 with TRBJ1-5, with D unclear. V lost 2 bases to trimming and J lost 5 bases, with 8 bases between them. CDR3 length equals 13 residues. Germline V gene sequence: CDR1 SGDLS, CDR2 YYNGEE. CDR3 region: CASSVGSYQPQHF. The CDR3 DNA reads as TGTGCCAGCAGCGTTGGGAGCTATCAGCCCCAGCATTTT.

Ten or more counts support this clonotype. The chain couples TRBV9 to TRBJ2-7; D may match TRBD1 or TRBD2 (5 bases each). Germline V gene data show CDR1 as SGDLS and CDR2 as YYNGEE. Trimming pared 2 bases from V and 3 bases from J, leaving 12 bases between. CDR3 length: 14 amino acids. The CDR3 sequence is CASSVGDRNYEQYF. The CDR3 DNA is TGTGCCAGCAGCGTTGGGGACCGAAACTACGAGCAGTACTTC.